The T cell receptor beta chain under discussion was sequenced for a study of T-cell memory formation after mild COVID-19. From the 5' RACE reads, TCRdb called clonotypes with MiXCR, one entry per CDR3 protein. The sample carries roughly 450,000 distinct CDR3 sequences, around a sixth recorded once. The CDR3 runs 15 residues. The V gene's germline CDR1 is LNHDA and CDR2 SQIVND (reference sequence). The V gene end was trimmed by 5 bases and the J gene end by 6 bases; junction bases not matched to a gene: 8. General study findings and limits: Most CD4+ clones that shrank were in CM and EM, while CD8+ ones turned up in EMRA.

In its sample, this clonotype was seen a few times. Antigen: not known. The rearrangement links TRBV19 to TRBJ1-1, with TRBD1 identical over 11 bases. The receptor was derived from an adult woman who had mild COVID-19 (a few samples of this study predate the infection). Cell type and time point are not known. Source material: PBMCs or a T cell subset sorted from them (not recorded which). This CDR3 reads CASSPRDRGFSEAFF. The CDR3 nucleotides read TGTGCCAGTAGTCCACGGGACAGGGGGTTCTCTGAAGCTTTCTTT. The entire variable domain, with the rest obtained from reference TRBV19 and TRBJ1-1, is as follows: DGGITQSPKYLFRKEGQNVTLSCEQNLNHDAMYWYRQDPGQGLRLIYYSQIVNDFQKGDIAEGYSVSREKKESFPLTVTSAQKNPTAFYLCASSPRDRGFSEAFFGQGTRLTVV.